Each of the 10 T cell receptor beta chains below was sequenced from the same sample in a study of shared clonotypes between healthy human individuals (dated by TCRdb to about 2020). Library prep was done by the immunoSEQ multiplex PCR assay. Held by TCRdb, this immuneACCESS table contains in-frame sequences only and omits some clones. Under half of the omission traces to an unresolved V gene where checked; the cause of the rest is unknown. Counted in this sample were around 690,000 clones; 90% of them appeared once. The biggest ten clones account for 34% of the sample. Sequenced material: memory CD8+ T cells from PBMCs. The cell subset or site label, as the study defines it: CD45RO+ cells pooled with CCR7-negative TemRA cells. These receptors were obtained from a man aged 18 to 29 in good health. Some clones in this sample may be carry-over from other donors' samples.

This clone was detected only once. The chain is built from TRBV28 and TRBJ2-7; no firm D call. CDR3 length: 13 amino acids. Trimming stripped 2 bases from V and 6 bases from J, with 11 bases between. Per germline, CDR1 MDHEN and CDR2 SYDVKM. CDR3 DNA sequence: TGTGCCAGCAGTTTACTATCAAAAGCCGAGCAGTACTTC. Translation: CASSLLSKAEQYF.

The rearrangement links TRBV5-6 to TRBJ1-1; D is uncertain. This CDR3 has 13 amino acids. Germline CDR1 and CDR2: SGHDT and YYEEEE. Deletions cut 4 bases from V and 1 base from J, with 8 bases between. Here the CDR3 DNA reads TGTGCCAGCAGCCCGACCGGGAACACTGAAGCTTTCTTT. Protein sequence: CASSPTGNTEAFF.

This sequence joins TRBV19 and TRBJ1-5, with D hard to call. This CDR3 comprises 18 residues. V lost 7 bases, J lost 0 bases, and 22 bases lay in between. The germline CDR1 and CDR2 sequences are LNHDA and SQIVND (reference sequence). The CDR3 nucleotides read TGTGCCAGTACCCCGTCCAGTCTTTCTAGAAGTAGCAATCAGCCCCAGCATTTT. Its translation is CASTPSSLSRSSNQPQHF.

The chain has TRBV5-4 and TRBJ2-3, with a tentative D call TRBD2 (6 bases). The V and J ends lost 4 bases and 5 bases respectively, with 23 bases between them. Germline-derived CDR1 and CDR2 are SGHNT and YYREEE (reference sequence). The CDR3 loop spans 17 amino acids. The chain's CDR3 is CASSPGPREPRGDTQYF. The CDR3 bases are TGTGCCAGCAGCCCAGGTCCCCGGGAGCCCCGGGGAGATACGCAGTATTTT. The entire variable domain, with the rest obtained from reference TRBV5-4 and TRBJ2-3, is as follows: ETGVTQSPTHLIKTRGQQVTLRCSSQSGHNTVSWYQQALGQGPQFIFQYYREEENGRGNFPPRFSGLQFPNYSSELNVNALELDDSALYLCASSPGPREPRGDTQYFGPGTRLTVL.

This rearrangement joins TRBV5-1 to TRBJ2-1; perhaps TRBD2 as D (6 bases). Germline CDR1 is SGHRS and CDR2 is YFSETQ. CDR3 length: 16 amino acids. Trimming took off 4 bases at V and 1 base at J, with 15 bases between the two ends. CDR3 coding DNA: TGCGCCAGCAGCCCACCTCTAGCGCCGTCCTACAATGAGCAGTTCTTC. It translates to CASSPPLAPSYNEQFF.

The chain is built from TRBV5-8 and TRBJ2-3; 7 bases fit TRBD2. The germline gives CDR1 SGHTS, CDR2 YDEGEE. Trimming at V came to 4 bases and at J to 0 bases, leaving 14 bases not matched to a gene. This CDR3 is built from 18 residues. The DNA for the CDR3 is TGTGCCAGCAGCGCGGGAGAATGGGGTTTGGCTAGCACAGATACGCAGTATTTT. It translates to CASSAGEWGLASTDTQYF.

J is TRBJ2-3 and V is TRBV5-4; 8 bases line up with TRBD2. Germline assignment: CDR1 SGHNT and CDR2 YYREEE (reference sequence). The CDR3 spans 19 residues. Trimming cost V 1 base and J 3 bases; bases outside gene matches: 16. The CDR3 nucleotides read TGTGCCAGCAGCTTGTATGGAATTAGTTGGAGCGGGAGAACAGATACGCAGTATTTT. It codes for CASSLYGISWSGRTDTQYF.

V and J are TRBV5-6 and TRBJ2-7; TRBD2 agrees at 11 bases. The CDR3 has 15 amino acids. The V gene end was trimmed by 4 bases and the J gene end by 2 bases; junction bases not matched to a gene: 5. Germline CDR1 SGHDT, CDR2 YYEEEE. DNA for the CDR3: TGTGCCAGCAGCCTCCGACTAGCGGGAACCTACGAGCAGTACTTC. As protein: CASSLRLAGTYEQYF.

This rearrangement joins TRBV28 to TRBJ2-2; D gene uncertain. Germline V gene sequence: CDR1 MDHEN, CDR2 SYDVKM. The CDR3 is 10 residues long. V lost 6 bases, J lost 8 bases, and 4 bases lay in between. CDR3 sequence: CASRRGELFF. The CDR3, as DNA: TGTGCCAGCAGAAGGGGGGAGCTGTTTTTT.

Concerning this clone itself: This specimen includes other DNA sequences encoding the same CDR3. V and J are TRBV27 and TRBJ2-7; D might be TRBD1 (5 bases). Trimming stripped 2 bases from V and 0 bases from J, with 5 bases between. In germline, CDR1 is MNHEY, CDR2 SMNVEV (reference sequence). The CDR3 runs to 13 residues. CDR3 loop: CASSLDSSYEQYF. In DNA form, the CDR3 reads TGTGCCAGCAGTTTAGACAGCTCCTACGAGCAGTACTTC.